These 29 T cell receptor beta chains were all obtained from the same sample, sequenced in a study of blood T cells in healthy people across ages. For the second PCR, which ran for about 7 to 11 cycles, a sample-barcoded 5' primer and a J-beta primer mix were used. A single record per CDR3 protein comes from TCRdb applying MiXCR to the 5' RACE reads. Of roughly 1,800,000 distinct CDR3 sequences listed, around 50% are singletons. Specimen: blood. The receptor source for this set is a woman aged 40 to 50 in good health.

The chain carries TRBV7-9 and TRBJ2-1; D is perhaps TRBD1 (8 bases). Trimming took 5 bases from V and 6 from J, leaving 20 bases between them. This CDR3 has 16 amino acids. The germline gives CDR1 SEHNR, CDR2 FQNEAQ (reference sequence). CDR3 DNA sequence: TGTGCCAGCAGCCCTCCGGGACAGGCGGGGGTCAATGAGCAGTTCTTC. Amino acids: CASSPPGQAGVNEQFF.

The chain has TRBV7-2 and TRBJ2-5; 7 bases map to TRBD2. Germline V gene sequence: CDR1 SGHTA, CDR2 FQGNSA. The CDR3 is 15 amino acids. V lost 4 bases, J lost 5 bases, and 10 bases stayed unmatched. CDR3 residues: CASSSRIGLEETQYF. The CDR3 region has the DNA TGTGCCAGCAGCTCGAGAATCGGACTAGAGGAGACCCAGTACTTC.

This clonotype has only a few counts. The chain has TRBV7-2 and TRBJ2-3; 10 nucleotides agree with TRBD2. Looked up from germline, CDR1 is SGHTA and CDR2 is FQGNSA. The CDR3 is made up of 16 amino acids. Trimming removed 3 bases from V and 3 bases from J; junction bases left unmatched: 6. The CDR3 loop reads CASSFVAGGSTDTQYF. The CDR3 nucleotides are TGTGCCAGCAGCTTCGTAGCGGGGGGATCAACAGATACGCAGTATTTT.

The chain recombines TRBV5-6 with TRBJ2-7, with TRBD2 as a possible D gene (5 bases). Germline assignment: CDR1 SGHDT and CDR2 YYEEEE. The V end lost 0 bases, the J end lost 3 bases, and 31 bases lay between the germline ends. This CDR3 has 21 amino acids. CDR3 in amino acids: CASSLVPFSRTVQPYSYEQYF. CDR3 nucleotide sequence: TGTGCCAGCAGCTTGGTGCCCTTCAGCAGGACTGTCCAGCCGTATAGCTACGAGCAGTACTTC.

This clonotype appeared a single time. A junction end diverges from the germline sequence, so it may reflect a read error. The gene calls are TRBV29-1 and TRBJ2-5, with 9 nucleotides matching TRBD2. The germline gives CDR1 SQVTM, CDR2 ANQGSEA. This CDR3 has 16 residues. The CDR3 DNA reads as TGCAGCGTTGTGGGGCGGGGGGGCAGTCCCCAAGAGACCCAGAACTTC. It is translated as CSVVGRGGSPQETQNF.

This chain links TRBV5-1 with TRBJ1-2; 8 nucleotides align to TRBD1. Trimming took 0 bases from V and 4 from J; bases not matched to a gene: 8. Germline lookup yields CDR1 SGHRS and CDR2 YFSETQ. The CDR3 sequence is 16 residues long. CDR3 nucleotides: TGCGCCAGCAGCTTGGGACTACAGGGGGGACTCTATGGCTACACCTTC. Translation gives CASSLGLQGGLYGYTF.

Only a few counts were recorded for this clonotype. The chain links TRBV7-2 to TRBJ2-5, with 8 bases that match TRBD1. V shed 5 bases and J 2 bases; nucleotides not matched to a gene: 10. This CDR3 is 16 amino acids long. In germline, CDR1 is SGHTA, CDR2 FQGNSA. For the CDR3, the DNA is TGTGCCAGCAGCCCAGGGGGCCACAGGTCACAAGAGACCCAGTACTTC. Translation gives CASSPGGHRSQETQYF.

The chain couples TRBV5-1 to TRBJ2-3, with D tentatively TRBD2 (6 bases). The CDR3 is made up of 13 amino acids. Germline CDR1 and CDR2: SGHRS and YFSETQ. Trimming left V 7 bases short and J 1 base short, with 10 bases between. The CDR3 protein is CASGGEGTDTQYF. CDR3 coding DNA: TGCGCCAGCGGAGGGGAGGGCACAGATACGCAGTATTTT.

This clonotype was seen a handful of times. The genes are TRBV10-3 and TRBJ2-7, with TRBD2 matching 12 bases. This CDR3 spans 16 amino acids. The junction had 5 bases not matched to a gene; V was cut back by 4 bases and J by 1 base. The germline V gene has CDR1 ENHRY and CDR2 SYGVKD. DNA for the CDR3: TGTGCCATCAGTGCCCCGGGACTAGCGGGTTCCTACGAGCAGTACTTC. Amino acid sequence: CAISAPGLAGSYEQYF.

The gene calls are TRBV24-1 and TRBJ2-5, with D possibly matching TRBD2 (7 bases). The CDR3 runs 15 residues. V lost 0 bases, J lost 5 bases, and 12 bases lay in between. Germline CDR1 and CDR2: KGHDR and SFDVKD. CDR3 DNA sequence: TGTGCCACCAGTGATTTGCAAGGGGGAGGGGAGACCCAGTACTTC. This sequence encodes CATSDLQGGGETQYF.

The chain joins TRBV2 to TRBJ1-2; D is undetermined. The germline V and J ends were trimmed by 6 bases and 2 bases, with 19 bases remaining between them. This CDR3 is 16 amino acids long. Germline CDR1 is SNHLY and CDR2 is FYNNEI. The CDR3 nucleotides read TGTGCCAGCAGCCCTCCTCGACCGGGCCTCAACTATGGCTACACCTTC. The encoded protein is CASSPPRPGLNYGYTF.

The V call is TRBV29-1, the J call TRBJ1-1; D unresolved. CDR3 length equals 14 residues. The germline V gene encodes CDR1 SQVTM and CDR2 ANQGSEA. Trimming cost V 2 bases and J 1 base, with 11 bases left between them. The CDR3 coding sequence is TGCAGCGTTGAACTCTCGGACTCGAACACTGAAGCTTTCTTT. It is translated as CSVELSDSNTEAFF.

This chain joins TRBV4-3 and TRBJ2-1; 9 nucleotides line up with TRBD2. CDR1 is LGHNA, CDR2 YSLEER, per germline. The V gene end was trimmed by 0 bases and the J gene end by 6 bases; junction bases not matched to a gene: 6. CDR3 length: 16 amino acids. CDR3 protein: CASSQEAGGPLNEQFF. In DNA form, the CDR3 reads TGCGCCAGCAGCCAAGAAGCGGGGGGCCCTCTCAATGAGCAGTTCTTC.

This chain joins TRBV15 and TRBJ2-1, with D hard to call. Germline assignment: CDR1 LNHNV and CDR2 YYDKDF (reference sequence). Trimming stripped 9 bases from V and 8 bases from J, with 23 bases between. This CDR3 has 15 amino acids. Here the CDR3 reads CATTISRSQAYEQFF. The CDR3 DNA is TGTGCCACAACCATCTCACGGTCCCAGGCATATGAGCAGTTCTTC.

The chain links TRBV6-2 or TRBV6-3 to TRBJ1-5, with 8 bases identical to TRBD1. CDR1 and CDR2 from the germline V gene are MNHEY and SVGEGT. V shed 5 bases, J shed 7 bases, and the junction held 13 bases outside the gene matches. The CDR3 extends over 16 amino acids. The CDR3 reads CASSPGQGGFDQPQHF. The CDR3 DNA reads as TGTGCCAGCAGTCCAGGACAGGGAGGTTTTGACCAGCCCCAGCATTTT.

In this sample, this clonotype turned up a few times. J is TRBJ2-5 and V is TRBV6-2 or TRBV6-3; possible D gene TRBD1, 5 bases. The CDR3 spans 14 residues. Trimming removed 6 bases at V and 1 base at J, with 12 bases between. Germline V gives CDR1 MNHEY, CDR2 SVGEGT. CDR3 nucleotides: TGTGCCAGCAGCTTTCAGGGATCCCAAGAGACCCAGTACTTC. This gives the protein CASSFQGSQETQYF.

V gene TRBV11-2 combines with J gene TRBJ1-2; the D is unclear. The V gene lost 1 base and the J gene lost 0 bases, with 9 bases spanning the gap. The CDR3 is 15 residues long. CDR1 and CDR2 from the germline V gene are SGHAT and FQNNGV. The CDR3 region has the DNA TGTGCCAGCAGCTTAGCCCTCAGCCCTAACTATGGCTACACCTTC. Protein product: CASSLALSPNYGYTF.

The chain carries TRBV6-2 or TRBV6-3 and TRBJ1-2, with a tentative D call TRBD1 (5 bases). CDR1 and CDR2 from the germline V gene are MNHEY and SVGEGT. Trimming left V 2 bases short and J 10 bases short, with 11 bases between. The CDR3 consists of 12 residues. CDR3 in amino acids: CASSYSAGFYTF. The CDR3 region has the DNA TGTGCCAGCAGTTACAGCGCAGGGTTCTACACCTTC.

The chain carries TRBV6-2 or TRBV6-3 and TRBJ1-2; D not certain. There are 15 residues in the CDR3. V lost 7 bases and J lost 3, with 18 bases in between. Germline-derived CDR1 and CDR2 are MNHEY and SVGEGT. The CDR3 DNA sequence: TGTGCCAGCACTAACACGGGAACCGGCGACTATGGCTACACCTTC. Translating gives CASTNTGTGDYGYTF.

The CDR3 region has the DNA TGCAGTGCTGGCACGCGGGGAAGGGATCAGCCCCAGCATTTT. It translates to CSAGTRGRDQPQHF. The rearrangement uses TRBV20-1 and TRBJ1-5; no clear D. The CDR3 sequence is 14 residues long. Trimming took off 5 bases at V and 5 bases at J, with 16 bases between the two ends. Germline CDR1 is DFQATT and CDR2 is SNEGSKA (reference sequence).

The chain uses TRBV5-1 and TRBJ2-3, with TRBD1 as a possible D gene (5 bases). This CDR3 region has 15 residues. V lost 0 bases to trimming and J lost 1 base, with 9 bases between them. Germline CDR1 SGHRS, CDR2 YFSETQ. In DNA, the CDR3 is TGCGCCAGCAGCTTGGTAGGGGCGCGCACAGATACGCAGTATTTT. It yields the protein CASSLVGARTDTQYF.

This clonotype was detected only a few times. J is TRBJ2-3 and V is TRBV11-1; 8 bases fit TRBD1. After removal of 4 bases from V and 2 bases from J, the junction contained 2 bases not matched to a gene. This CDR3 has 14 amino acids. Germline CDR1 reads SGHAT; CDR2 reads FQDESV (reference sequence). As DNA, the CDR3 is TGTGCCAGCAGCTCGGACAGGGACACAGATACGCAGTATTTT. Translated: CASSSDRDTDTQYF.

The rearrangement joins TRBV7-6 to TRBJ2-7, with D possibly TRBD2 on 6 matching bases. The CDR3 runs to 14 residues. Germline V lookup: CDR1 SGHVS, CDR2 FNYEAQ. The V end lost 5 bases, the J end lost 3 bases, and 14 bases lay between the germline ends. CDR3 residues: CASSPGLIIYEQYF. The CDR3 DNA reads TGTGCCAGCAGCCCGGGACTGATAATCTACGAGCAGTACTTC.

In this sample, this clonotype turned up a few times. The chain is built from TRBV12-3 or TRBV12-4 and TRBJ2-1; no definite D call. The CDR3 has 13 amino acids. Trimming left V 6 bases short and J 5 bases short, with 11 bases between. CDR3 DNA sequence: TGTGCCAGCAGCCCGGACGCGAACAATGAGCAGTTCTTC. This gives the protein CASSPDANNEQFF.

This clonotype came up many times. The chain combines TRBV29-1 with TRBJ2-7; D unresolved. This CDR3 has 10 residues. The V and J ends lost 4 bases and 4 bases respectively, with 5 bases between them. The germline gives CDR1 SQVTM, CDR2 ANQGSEA. In nucleotides, the CDR3 is TGCAGCGTTGTTGATTACGAGCAGTACTTC. It translates to CSVVDYEQYF.

The rearrangement uses TRBV6-1 and TRBJ2-5; possible D gene TRBD1, 6 bases. The germline V and J ends were trimmed by 6 bases and 2 bases, with 13 bases remaining between them. Germline assignment: CDR1 MNHNS and CDR2 SASEGT. CDR3 length: 14 amino acids. CDR3: CASSLPGTQETQYF. Written as DNA, the CDR3 is TGTGCCAGCAGCCTTCCCGGGACACAAGAGACCCAGTACTTC.

This clonotype was counted only a few times. The chain has TRBV7-2 and TRBJ2-1; 8 nucleotides match TRBD2. The CDR3 consists of 17 residues. V trimming: 3 bases; J trimming: 4 bases; junction bases outside the gene matches: 11. The germline V gene has CDR1 SGHTA and CDR2 FQGNSA. This CDR3 is CASSLGFSSGLYNEQFF. The DNA of the CDR3 is TGTGCCAGCAGCTTGGGATTTTCTAGCGGGCTGTACAATGAGCAGTTCTTC.

V and J are TRBV4-2 and TRBJ1-5, with D perhaps TRBD1 (5 bases). The CDR3 is made up of 15 amino acids. The germline CDR1 and CDR2 sequences are LGHNA and YNFKEQ. The V and J ends lost 4 bases and 0 bases respectively, with 10 bases between them. The CDR3 DNA follows: TGTGCCAGCAGCCGAGGGACGGATAGCAATCAGCCCCAGCATTTT. Its translation is CASSRGTDSNQPQHF.

This rearrangement joins TRBV20-1 to TRBJ2-1; 14 bases match TRBD2. The germline CDR1 and CDR2 sequences are DFQATT and SNEGSKA (reference sequence). Trimming removed 3 bases from V and 9 bases from J; junction bases left unmatched: 13. This CDR3 spans 17 amino acids. The CDR3 DNA reads as TGCAGTGCTAGGACCTCCGGGACTAGCGGGGGTTATGGTGAGCAGTTCTTC. Translation: CSARTSGTSGGYGEQFF.